One sample yielded the 11 T cell receptor beta chains listed below, sequenced in a study of OX40 agonist ivuxolimab in advanced cancers. Some clones are missing from TCRdb's copy, which holds only in-frame ones; the method was immunoSEQ multiplex PCR. The data show approximately 90,000 clones, approximately 87% seen once. The source material was CD4+ or CD8+ T cells sorted from blood, sampled in a trial of the OX40 agonist ivuxolimab. These TCRs come from an adult with an advanced solid tumor such as melanoma, head and neck, liver or kidney cancer.

This clone turned up a few times. The chain employs TRBV28 and TRBJ1-3, with D unresolved. The CDR3 consists of 14 residues. V lost 0 bases, J lost 4 bases, and 7 bases lay in between. The germline V gene encodes CDR1 MDHEN and CDR2 SYDVKM. CDR3 in DNA: TGTGCCAGCAGTTTATGGTTGACAGGAAACACCATATATTTT. Amino acid sequence: CASSLWLTGNTIYF.

This sequence joins TRBV11-3 and TRBJ2-5; TRBD1 matches at 11 bases. Germline V gene lookup returns CDR1 SGHNT and CDR2 YENEEA. The CDR3 runs 15 residues. Trimming took 1 base from V and 5 from J; bases not matched to a gene: 3. CDR3 sequence: CASSLGGTGGETQYF. CDR3 nucleotides: TGTGCCAGCAGCTTAGGCGGGACAGGGGGTGAGACCCAGTACTTC.

This clone was counted a single time. The chain is built from TRBV6-5 and TRBJ2-7, with D perhaps matching TRBD2 (5 bases). CDR1 is MNHEY and CDR2 is SVGAGI in the germline V gene. CDR3 size: 13 residues. Between the trimmed V and J ends, which lost 5 bases and 6 bases, there was a span of 14 bases. The CDR3: CASSEIGISEQYF. Written as DNA, the CDR3 is TGTGCCAGCAGTGAGATCGGGATCAGCGAGCAGTACTTC.

This chain links TRBV7-6 with TRBJ1-1, with D unresolved. Germline CDR1 reads SGHVS; CDR2 reads FNYEAQ. CDR3 length: 16 amino acids. V dropped 2 bases and J dropped 3 bases, with 16 bases sitting between them. DNA of the CDR3: TGTGCCAGCAGCTTAAAACTAACGGGTGGGGACACTGAAGCTTTCTTT. Protein product: CASSLKLTGGDTEAFF.

This clone turned up a few times. This chain connects TRBV29-1 to TRBJ2-5; TRBD2 matches 14 bases. Germline CDR1 is SQVTM and CDR2 is ANQGSEA. V shed 7 bases and J 7 bases; nucleotides not matched to a gene: 14. The CDR3 contains 16 residues. In nucleotides, the CDR3 is TGCAGCGCTCTCCCGGGGACTAGCGGGAGTCGGGTGACCCAGTACTTC. The encoded protein is CSALPGTSGSRVTQYF.

J is TRBJ2-2 and V is TRBV7-8; a possible D gene is TRBD2 (6 bases). The length of the CDR3 is 16 residues. Deletions cut 0 bases from V and 4 bases from J, with 12 bases between. Germline V CDR1 and CDR2: SGHVS, FQNEAQ. CDR3 nucleotide sequence: TGTGCCAGCAGCTTAGCGCGGCAGGGAGGCACCGGGGAGCTGTTTTTT. This sequence encodes CASSLARQGGTGELFF.

The J gene is TRBJ1-2, the V gene TRBV19; D is unclear. The CDR3 spans 14 residues. V gave up 6 bases and J gave up 0 bases, with 11 bases separating them. Per germline, CDR1 LNHDA and CDR2 SQIVND (reference sequence). The CDR3 DNA follows: TGTGCCAGTAGCCTGGACCCGACTAACTATGGCTACACCTTC. It encodes CASSLDPTNYGYTF.

The V and J genes are TRBV25-1 and TRBJ1-4, with D perhaps matching TRBD1 (5 bases). This CDR3 comprises 15 residues. Germline CDR1 is MGHDK and CDR2 is SYGVNS. With 6 bases removed from V and 6 bases from J, the gap between germline ends came to 17 bases. The CDR3 DNA is TGTGCCAGCAGCAAGGCGTGGGGCTTTGATGAAAAACTGTTTTTT. Translation: CASSKAWGFDEKLFF.

V and J are TRBV30 and TRBJ1-1, with 7 bases lining up with TRBD1. The CDR3 is made up of 15 amino acids. The trim removed 3 bases at V and 2 bases at J, leaving 9 bases unmatched. CDR1 is GTSNPN, CDR2 SVGIG, per germline (reference sequence). In DNA form, the CDR3 reads TGTGCCTGGAGGAACAGGGGTTCTAGAAACACTGAAGCTTTCTTT. Protein product: CAWRNRGSRNTEAFF. Based on the CDR3 plus reference TRBV30 and TRBJ1-1, the full variable domain is SQTIHQWPATLVQPVGSPLSLECTVEGTSNPNLYWYRQAAGRGLQLLFYSVGIGQISSEVPQNLSASRPQDRQFILSSKKLLLSDSGFYLCAWRNRGSRNTEAFFGQGTRLTVV.

This clone was seen just once. The J gene is TRBJ1-5, the V gene TRBV11-2; the match to TRBD1 covers 7 bases. The CDR3 runs to 18 residues. In germline, CDR1 is SGHAT, CDR2 FQNNGV. With V trimmed by 0 bases and J by 0 bases, 8 bases remained unmatched. Here the CDR3 DNA reads TGTGCCAGCAGCTTAGAAATGCAGGGGGGCGATAGCAATCAGCCCCAGCATTTT. Its translation: CASSLEMQGGDSNQPQHF.

This clone was seen a single time. This chain connects TRBV6-1 to TRBJ1-3; maybe TRBD1 (5 bases). The germline CDR1 and CDR2 sequences are MNHNS and SASEGT. V was trimmed by 4 bases and J by 0 bases, leaving 10 bases between them. This CDR3 contains 15 residues. CDR3 sequence: CASSGQLFSGNTIYF. Here the CDR3 DNA reads TGTGCCAGCAGTGGACAGTTGTTCTCTGGAAACACCATATATTTT.